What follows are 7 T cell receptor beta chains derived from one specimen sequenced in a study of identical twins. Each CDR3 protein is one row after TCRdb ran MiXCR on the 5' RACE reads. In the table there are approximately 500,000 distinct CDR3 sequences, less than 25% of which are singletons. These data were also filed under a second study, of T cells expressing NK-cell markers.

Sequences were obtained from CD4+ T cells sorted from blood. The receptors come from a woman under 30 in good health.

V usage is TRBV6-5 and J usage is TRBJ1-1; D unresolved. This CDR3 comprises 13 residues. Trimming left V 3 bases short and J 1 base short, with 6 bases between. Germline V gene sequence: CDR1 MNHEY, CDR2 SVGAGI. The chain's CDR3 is CASSYRKNTEAFF. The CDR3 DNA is TGTGCCAGCAGTTATAGGAAGAACACTGAAGCTTTCTTT.

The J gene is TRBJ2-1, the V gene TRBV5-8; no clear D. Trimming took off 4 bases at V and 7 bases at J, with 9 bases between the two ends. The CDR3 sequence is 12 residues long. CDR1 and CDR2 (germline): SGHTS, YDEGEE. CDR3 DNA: TGTGCCAGCAGCATGGAAAAAAATGAGCAGTTCTTC. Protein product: CASSMEKNEQFF.

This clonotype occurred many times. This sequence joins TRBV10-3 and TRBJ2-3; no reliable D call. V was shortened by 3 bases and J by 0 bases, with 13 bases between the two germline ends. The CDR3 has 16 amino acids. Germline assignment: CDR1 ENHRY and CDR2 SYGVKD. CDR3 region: CAISDEVYSSTDTQYF. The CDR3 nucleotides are TGTGCCATCAGTGATGAAGTATACTCTAGCACAGATACGCAGTATTTT.

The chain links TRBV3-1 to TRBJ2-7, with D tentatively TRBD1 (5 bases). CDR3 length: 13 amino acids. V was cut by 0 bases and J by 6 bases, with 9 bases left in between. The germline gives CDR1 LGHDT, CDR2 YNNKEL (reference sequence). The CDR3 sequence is CASSQDSQGEQYF. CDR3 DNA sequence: TGTGCCAGCAGCCAAGATTCTCAGGGCGAGCAGTACTTC.

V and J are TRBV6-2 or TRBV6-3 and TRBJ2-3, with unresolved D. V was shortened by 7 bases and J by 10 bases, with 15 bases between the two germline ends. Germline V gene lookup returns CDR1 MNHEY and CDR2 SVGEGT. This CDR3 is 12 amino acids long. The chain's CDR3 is CASKKATEAQYF. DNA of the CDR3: TGTGCCAGCAAAAAAGCCACTGAAGCGCAGTATTTT.

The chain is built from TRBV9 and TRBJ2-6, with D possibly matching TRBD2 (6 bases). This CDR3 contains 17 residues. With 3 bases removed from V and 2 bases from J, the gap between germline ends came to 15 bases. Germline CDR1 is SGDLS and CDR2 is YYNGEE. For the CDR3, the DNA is TGTGCCAGCAGCGAGGAGGGACCCCTCACTGGGGCCAACGTCCTGACTTTC. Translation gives CASSEEGPLTGANVLTF. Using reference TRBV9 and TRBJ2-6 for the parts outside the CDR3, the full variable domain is DSGVTQTPKHLITATGQRVTLRCSPRSGDLSVYWYQQSLDQGLQFLIQYYNGEERAKGNILERFSAQQFPDLHSELNLSSLELGDSALYFCASSEEGPLTGANVLTFGAGSRLTVL.

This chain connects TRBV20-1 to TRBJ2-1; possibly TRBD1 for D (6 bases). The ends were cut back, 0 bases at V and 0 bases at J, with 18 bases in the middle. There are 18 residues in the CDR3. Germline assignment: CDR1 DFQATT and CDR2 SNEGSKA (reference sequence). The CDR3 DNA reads TGCAGTGCTAGAGATCTCCGTGGGGGCCGGAGCTCCTACAATGAGCAGTTCTTC. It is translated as CSARDLRGGRSSYNEQFF.